What follows are 18 T cell receptor beta chains derived from one specimen sequenced in a study of T-cell memory formation after mild COVID-19. TCRdb reanalysed the 5' RACE reads using MiXCR and keeps one entry per CDR3 protein. Of fewer than 30,000 distinct CDR3 sequences listed, 12% are singletons. The sample comprised PBMCs or a T cell subset sorted from them (not recorded which). Every receptor here comes from an adult woman who had mild COVID-19 (a few samples of this study predate the infection). Cell type and time point are not known.

This clonotype was observed at least ten times. The V call is TRBV7-2, the J call TRBJ2-1; 7 bases line up with TRBD2. The CDR3 runs 18 residues. Germline V gives CDR1 SGHTA, CDR2 FQGNSA. V trimming: 5 bases; J trimming: 7 bases; junction bases outside the gene matches: 20. The CDR3 protein is CASSPRRGSGAKMNEQFF. The DNA for the CDR3 is TGTGCCAGCAGCCCCCGGCGGGGGAGCGGGGCCAAGATGAATGAGCAGTTCTTC.

The sample holds many counts of this clonotype. The V call is TRBV19, the J call TRBJ1-5, with 7 nucleotides matching TRBD1. CDR3 size: 13 residues. CDR1 is LNHDA and CDR2 is SQIVND in the germline V gene (reference sequence). Germline trimming cut 8 bases from V and 2 bases from J; bases unmatched to any gene: 3. The CDR3 spells CASHDRGNQPQHF. DNA for the CDR3: TGTGCCAGTCATGACAGGGGCAATCAGCCCCAGCATTTT. Variable domain in full (rest from reference TRBV19 and TRBJ1-5): DGGITQSPKYLFRKEGQNVTLSCEQNLNHDAMYWYRQDPGQGLRLIYYSQIVNDFQKGDIAEGYSVSREKKESFPLTVTSAQKNPTAFYLCASHDRGNQPQHFGDGTRLSIL.

This clonotype occurred many times. The rearrangement joins TRBV15 to TRBJ1-2; D not resolved. Per germline, CDR1 LNHNV and CDR2 YYDKDF (reference sequence). The CDR3 is made up of 13 amino acids. Trimming removed 5 bases from V and 8 bases from J, with 15 bases in between. CDR3 sequence reads: CATSSTPRLGYTF. The CDR3 bases are TGTGCCACCAGCTCGACCCCGCGGCTAGGCTACACCTTC.

There are many counts of this clonotype. The chain combines TRBV27 with TRBJ2-7; D remains ambiguous. Germline V gene data show CDR1 as MNHEY and CDR2 as SMNVEV (reference sequence). This CDR3 has 13 amino acids. V was cut by 6 bases and J by 0 bases, with 9 bases left in between. The CDR3 bases are TGTGCCAGCAGCCAGACCCGCTCCTACGAGCAGTACTTC. Residues: CASSQTRSYEQYF.

This clonotype has ten or more counts. The chain uses TRBV6-5 and TRBJ1-6, with TRBD1 matching over 8 bases. V shed 0 bases and J 10 bases; nucleotides not matched to a gene: 5. The CDR3 runs 15 residues. Germline CDR1 and CDR2: MNHEY and SVGAGI. The CDR3 reads CASSYSDRDWSPLHF. CDR3 bases: TGTGCCAGCAGTTACTCGGACAGGGATTGGTCACCCCTCCACTTT.

The table lists this clonotype with many counts. CDR3 coding DNA: TGTGCCTGGAGTAGAACGGACAGAGGCAAGACCCAGTACTTC. Translated, it gives CAWSRTDRGKTQYF. The chain is built from TRBV30 and TRBJ2-5; a possible D gene is TRBD1 (6 bases). The CDR3 is 14 residues long. The V end lost 2 bases, the J end lost 6 bases, and 16 bases lay between the germline ends. Germline loops: CDR1 GTSNPN, CDR2 SVGIG (reference sequence). The full variable domain, rest sourced from reference TRBV30 and TRBJ2-5, is SQTIHQWPATLVQPVGSPLSLECTVEGTSNPNLYWYRQAAGRGLQLLFYSVGIGQISSEVPQNLSASRPQDRQFILSSKKLLLSDSGFYLCAWSRTDRGKTQYFGPGTRLLVL.

This clonotype was observed many times. This chain uses TRBV4-1 with TRBJ2-1; 7 positions match TRBD2. The V gene end was trimmed by 2 bases and the J gene end by 8 bases; junction bases not matched to a gene: 12. The V gene's germline CDR1 is MGHRA and CDR2 YSYEKL. This CDR3 spans 16 amino acids. This chain's CDR3 is CASSQFRDYTEDEQFF. The CDR3 region has the DNA TGCGCCAGCAGCCAATTCCGGGACTATACCGAGGATGAGCAGTTCTTC.

This clonotype was seen repeatedly, ten times or more. The chain recombines TRBV20-1 with TRBJ1-4; possibly TRBD1 for D (5 bases). The CDR3 spans 14 residues. Germline assignment: CDR1 DFQATT and CDR2 SNEGSKA (reference sequence). V gave up 0 bases and J gave up 4 bases, with 9 bases separating them. The CDR3 sequence is CSAREGTYNEKLFF. The CDR3 DNA sequence: TGCAGTGCTAGAGAGGGGACTTATAATGAAAAACTGTTTTTT.

This clonotype has a count of ten or more. The chain employs TRBV4-3 and TRBJ2-7; TRBD2 agrees at 10 bases. The V and J ends lost 0 bases and 6 bases, in that order; junction bases with no gene match: 8. This CDR3 contains 16 residues. Looked up from germline, CDR1 is LGHNA and CDR2 is YSLEER. The DNA for the CDR3 is TGCGCCAGCAGCCAAGAGCACCTAGCGGGAGCGGTCGAGCAGTACTTC. It is translated as CASSQEHLAGAVEQYF.

Many counts were recorded for this clonotype. The J gene is TRBJ1-3, the V gene TRBV7-9; no definite D call. Trimming pared 5 bases from V and 9 bases from J, leaving 17 bases between. CDR1 and CDR2 from the germline V gene are SEHNR and FQNEAQ (reference sequence). CDR3 length: 14 amino acids. The DNA of the CDR3 is TGTGCCAGCAGCCTCGCGGGCACAATGGGCACCATATATTTT. Protein product: CASSLAGTMGTIYF.

At least ten counts were recorded for this clonotype. The rearrangement links TRBV19 to TRBJ2-1; tentative D call: TRBD2 (6 bases). V lost 6 bases and J 4 bases, leaving 16 bases between the germline ends. This CDR3 is 15 amino acids long. Germline CDR1 is LNHDA and CDR2 is SQIVND (reference sequence). The CDR3 coding sequence is TGTGCCAGTAGCTCTTATGGGGGGAGGTACAATGAGCAGTTCTTC. Protein sequence: CASSSYGGRYNEQFF.

This clonotype was recorded at least ten times. This chain links TRBV2 with TRBJ2-7; D is unclear. The germline V gene has CDR1 SNHLY and CDR2 FYNNEI. This CDR3 is built from 17 residues. Trimming cost V 1 base and J 0 bases, with 16 bases left between them. This CDR3 is CASSEGYRNPSSYEQYF. Written as DNA, the CDR3 is TGTGCCAGCAGTGAAGGCTACAGAAACCCGAGCTCCTACGAGCAGTACTTC.

The table lists this clonotype with many counts. The chain recombines TRBV7-9 with TRBJ2-1; TRBD2 agrees at 14 bases. Germline CDR1 SEHNR, CDR2 FQNEAQ (reference sequence). V shed 5 bases and J 9 bases; nucleotides not matched to a gene: 12. This CDR3 contains 17 residues. This CDR3 is CASSPKRLAGGPGEQFF. CDR3 coding DNA: TGTGCCAGCAGCCCGAAGAGACTAGCGGGGGGGCCAGGTGAGCAGTTCTTC.

This clonotype was detected ten times or more. The V call is TRBV19, the J call TRBJ1-1; the D gene is possibly TRBD1 (6 bases). Germline V CDR1 and CDR2: LNHDA, SQIVND (reference sequence). There are 13 residues in the CDR3. Trimming took 4 bases from V and 5 from J, leaving 11 bases between them. For the CDR3, the DNA is TGTGCCAGTAGTACTCAGGGGATGACTGAAGCTTTCTTT. Its protein is CASSTQGMTEAFF.

This chain connects TRBV20-1 to TRBJ2-3; D is unclear. The V and J ends lost 1 base and 5 bases respectively, with 10 bases between them. CDR3 size: 13 residues. Germline CDR1 is DFQATT and CDR2 is SNEGSKA (reference sequence). CDR3 residues: CSARVPVRDTQYF. For the CDR3, the DNA is TGCAGTGCTAGAGTACCCGTGCGAGATACGCAGTATTTT.

This clonotype was detected many times. The chain recombines TRBV12-3 or TRBV12-4 with TRBJ1-1; possible D gene TRBD1, 5 bases. Trimming pared 6 bases from V and 3 bases from J, leaving 20 bases between. The CDR3 runs to 16 residues. Here the CDR3 reads CASRDTGEARDTEAFF. CDR3 nucleotide sequence: TGTGCCAGCAGGGACACGGGGGAAGCGCGGGACACTGAAGCTTTCTTT.

This clonotype was recorded many times. This chain connects TRBV27 to TRBJ1-5; 8 bases are shared with TRBD1. The CDR3 has 13 amino acids. Trimming took 6 bases from V and 5 from J; bases not matched to a gene: 3. CDR1 and CDR2 (germline): MNHEY, SMNVEV (reference sequence). The CDR3 sequence is CASREQGDQPQHF. DNA for the CDR3: TGTGCCAGCAGAGAACAGGGGGATCAGCCCCAGCATTTT.

There are many counts of this clonotype. This chain joins TRBV5-1 and TRBJ1-1, with 10 bases identical to TRBD1. This CDR3 has 15 amino acids. The germline V gene has CDR1 SGHRS and CDR2 YFSETQ. Trimming cost V 3 bases and J 1 base; bases outside gene matches: 3. CDR3: CASSYDRGRNTEAFF. The DNA for the CDR3 is TGCGCCAGCAGCTACGACAGGGGGCGGAACACTGAAGCTTTCTTT. The full variable domain, with the rest looked up from reference TRBV5-1 and TRBJ1-1, is KAGVTQTPRYLIKTRGQQVTLSCSPISGHRSVSWYQQTPGQGLQFLFEYFSETQRNKGNFPGRFSGRQFSNSRSEMNVSTLELGDSALYLCASSYDRGRNTEAFFGQGTRLTVV.